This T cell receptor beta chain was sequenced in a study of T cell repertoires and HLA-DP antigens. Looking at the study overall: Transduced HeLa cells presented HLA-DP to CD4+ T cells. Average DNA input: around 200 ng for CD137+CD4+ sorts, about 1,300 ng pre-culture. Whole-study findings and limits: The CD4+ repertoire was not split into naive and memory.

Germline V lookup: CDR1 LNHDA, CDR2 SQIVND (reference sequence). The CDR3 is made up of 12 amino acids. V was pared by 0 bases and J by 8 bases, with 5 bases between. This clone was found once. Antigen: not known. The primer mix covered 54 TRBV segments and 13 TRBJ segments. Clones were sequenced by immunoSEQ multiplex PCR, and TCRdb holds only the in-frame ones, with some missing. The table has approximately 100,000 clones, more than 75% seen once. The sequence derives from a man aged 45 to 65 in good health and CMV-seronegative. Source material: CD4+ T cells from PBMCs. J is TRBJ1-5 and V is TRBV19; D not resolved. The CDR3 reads CASSIDQKPQHF. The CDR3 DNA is TGTGCCAGTAGTATAGATCAAAAGCCCCAGCATTTT.